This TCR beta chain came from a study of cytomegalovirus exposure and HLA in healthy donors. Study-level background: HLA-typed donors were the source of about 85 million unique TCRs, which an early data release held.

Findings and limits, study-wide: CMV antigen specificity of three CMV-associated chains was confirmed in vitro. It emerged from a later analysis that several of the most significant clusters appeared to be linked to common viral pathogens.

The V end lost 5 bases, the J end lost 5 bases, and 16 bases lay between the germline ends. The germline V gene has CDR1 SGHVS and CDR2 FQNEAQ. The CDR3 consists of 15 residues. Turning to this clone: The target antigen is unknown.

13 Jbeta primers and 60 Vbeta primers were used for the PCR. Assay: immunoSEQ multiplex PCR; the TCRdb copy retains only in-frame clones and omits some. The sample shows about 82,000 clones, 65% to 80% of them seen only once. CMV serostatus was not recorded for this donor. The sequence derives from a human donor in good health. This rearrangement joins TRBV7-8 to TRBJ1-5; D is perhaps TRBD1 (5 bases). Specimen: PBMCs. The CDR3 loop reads CASSQAGDPDQPQHF. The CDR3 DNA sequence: TGTGCCAGCAGCCAGGCGGGGGACCCAGATCAGCCCCAGCATTTT.